A single sample gave rise to the 5 T cell receptor beta chains below, sequenced in a study of T cell responses to AZD1222 COVID-19 vaccine. Sequencing used immunoSEQ multiplex PCR; TCRdb keeps in-frame clones, though not all of them. The data show tens of thousands of clones, over 75% seen once. The material was peripheral blood, obtained 28 days after the second AZD1222 dose. The receptors originated from an adult who received the AZD1222 COVID-19 vaccine.

The V call is TRBV27, the J call TRBJ2-7, with D unresolved. Per the germline V gene, CDR1 is MNHEY and CDR2 is SMNVEV (reference sequence). V gave up 5 bases and J gave up 1 base, with 12 bases separating them. The CDR3 has 14 residues. The CDR3 nucleotides read TGTGCCAGCAGTCTTATCTTGGGTTCCTACGAGCAGTACTTC. It encodes CASSLILGSYEQYF.

The CDR3, as DNA: TGTGCCAGCAGCCAGGGACTAGTCGGGAGGGAGCAGTACTTC. It specifies CASSQGLVGREQYF. This chain uses TRBV4-2 with TRBJ2-7; 8 nucleotides match TRBD2. The CDR3 has 14 amino acids. J was trimmed by 7 bases and V by 3 bases; bases with no gene match: 8. Germline V gene lookup returns CDR1 LGHNA and CDR2 YNFKEQ.

The rearrangement joins TRBV29-1 to TRBJ2-5; D might be TRBD1 (6 bases). The germline V gene encodes CDR1 SQVTM and CDR2 ANQGSEA. V shed 6 bases and J shed 2 bases, with 10 bases lying between them. This CDR3 has 12 residues. CDR3 bases: TGCAGCGTGGTCAGGGGACAAGAGACCCAGTACTTC. Translating gives CSVVRGQETQYF.

This chain connects TRBV3-1 (or the pseudogene TRBV3-2) to TRBJ2-7; 8 bases agree with TRBD2. After removal of 4 bases from V and 1 base from J, the junction contained 6 bases not matched to a gene. The length of the CDR3 is 15 residues. Germline assignment: CDR1 LGHDT and CDR2 YNNKEL (reference sequence). The CDR3 loop is CASSPRTSGSYEQYF. In DNA form, the CDR3 reads TGTGCCAGCAGCCCCCGAACTAGCGGTTCCTACGAGCAGTACTTC.

Only a few counts were recorded for this clone. The V and J genes are TRBV7-4 and TRBJ1-4; a possible D gene is TRBD1 (6 bases). CDR3 size: 17 residues. Germline V gene data show CDR1 as SGHVT and CDR2 as SQSDAQ. V was trimmed by 6 bases and J by 3 bases, leaving 20 bases between them. The chain's CDR3 is CASRRGRQGLANEKLFF. The DNA for the CDR3 is TGTGCCAGCAGAAGGGGGAGGCAGGGGCTGGCTAATGAAAAACTGTTTTTT.